Each of the 21 T cell receptor beta chains below was sequenced from the same sample in a study of early T cells in non-severe SARS-CoV-2 infection. TCRdb re-analysed the 5' RACE reads in MiXCR, keeping a single row per CDR3 protein. Of tens of thousands of distinct CDR3 sequences listed, approximately 4.1% were seen once; the top ten hold 9% to 10%. Sequencing was carried out using whole blood. All receptors derive from an adult who was a healthcare worker with PCR-confirmed SARS-CoV-2 infection or an uninfected control (not recorded which).

This clonotype was recorded at least ten times. The J gene is TRBJ2-7, the V gene TRBV7-9; the D call may be TRBD1 or TRBD2 (5 bases each). The V end was cut by 5 bases, the J end by 4 bases, with 9 bases between. From germline, CDR1 is SEHNR and CDR2 FQNEAQ (reference sequence). The CDR3 covers 12 residues. CDR3 residues: CASSPGAYEQYV. CDR3 nucleotide sequence: TGTGCCAGCAGCCCCGGGGCATACGAGCAGTACGTC.

This clonotype showed up just a few times. The chain joins TRBV24-1 to TRBJ2-3, with TRBD2 identical over 7 bases. The junction had 12 bases not matched to a gene; V was cut back by 3 bases and J by 4 bases. The CDR3 sequence is 17 residues long. CDR1 is KGHDR, CDR2 SFDVKD, per germline. The CDR3, as DNA: TGTGCCACCAGTGATCGAACCCCGACGACTAGCCCAGATACGCAGTATTTT. Translation: CATSDRTPTTSPDTQYF.

In its sample, this clonotype was seen a few times. V is TRBV6-1 and J is TRBJ2-7; 9 positions match TRBD1. V gave up 10 bases and J gave up 0 bases; unmatched junction bases: 4. The germline CDR1 and CDR2 sequences are MNHNS and SASEGT. This CDR3 is 13 amino acids long. As DNA, the CDR3 is TGTGCCACCGGGACAGGGAGCTCCTACGAGCAGTACTTC. It codes for CATGTGSSYEQYF.

This clonotype was recorded many times. V usage is TRBV3-1 and J usage is TRBJ1-4; no reliable D call. Trimming left V 4 bases short and J 6 bases short, with 9 bases between. The CDR3 has 13 residues. CDR1 is LGHDT and CDR2 is YNNKEL in the germline V gene (reference sequence). CDR3 bases: TGTGCCAGCAGCCCCATCGTGGATGAAAAACTGTTTTTT. Residues: CASSPIVDEKLFF.

The rearrangement joins TRBV5-6 to TRBJ1-2, with 7 bases aligning to TRBD1. This CDR3 spans 15 amino acids. CDR1 SGHDT and CDR2 YYEEEE come from the germline V gene. The V segment lost 4 bases and the J segment 3 bases; nucleotides outside the gene matches: 9. The CDR3 DNA sequence: TGTGCCAGCAGCGAGGACAGGACCGTCTACTATGGCTACACCTTC. Its protein product is CASSEDRTVYYGYTF.

This clonotype was seen repeatedly, ten times or more. CDR3 sequence reads: CASSLVSPPYNEQFF. CDR3 in DNA: TGTGCCAGCAGTTTAGTGAGCCCACCTTACAATGAGCAGTTCTTC. The rearrangement joins TRBV27 to TRBJ2-1; D is undetermined. This CDR3 comprises 15 residues. Germline assignment: CDR1 MNHEY and CDR2 SMNVEV (reference sequence). Trimming shortened V by 2 bases and J by 4 bases, and 12 bases separated the two germline ends.

This clonotype was seen ten or more times. The V and J genes are TRBV27 and TRBJ2-1, with 9 bases lining up with TRBD1. V gave up 3 bases and J gave up 9 bases; unmatched junction bases: 6. Germline V CDR1 and CDR2: MNHEY, SMNVEV (reference sequence). This CDR3 comprises 14 residues. CDR3: CASSFETGGGEQFF. Written as DNA, the CDR3 is TGTGCCAGCAGTTTTGAGACAGGGGGAGGTGAGCAGTTCTTC.

The CDR3 region is CASRTSGKSSYNEQFF. The CDR3 bases are TGTGCCAGCAGGACTAGCGGGAAGAGCTCCTACAATGAGCAGTTCTTC. This chain uses TRBV27 with TRBJ2-1; 11 nucleotides align to TRBD2. From germline, CDR1 is MNHEY and CDR2 SMNVEV (reference sequence). With 6 bases clipped from V and 0 bases from J, the junction kept 4 bases outside the gene matches. This CDR3 is built from 16 residues.

At least ten counts were recorded for this clonotype. The chain couples TRBV5-1 to TRBJ2-7, with TRBD2 identical over 15 bases. V shed 4 bases, J shed 3 bases, and the junction held 14 bases outside the gene matches. The germline gives CDR1 SGHRS, CDR2 YFSETQ. This CDR3 has 19 amino acids. CDR3 amino acids: CASSPGTSGRSLYVYEQYF. In nucleotides, the CDR3 is TGCGCCAGCAGCCCCGGGACTAGCGGGAGGAGCCTTTATGTCTACGAGCAGTACTTC.

There are a few counts of this clonotype. This chain connects TRBV18 to TRBJ2-3; 7 positions match TRBD2. The CDR3 consists of 17 residues. Trimming took 0 bases from V and 0 from J; bases not matched to a gene: 6. Germline CDR1 KGHSH, CDR2 LQKENI. The CDR3: CASSPPRLAESTDTQYF. The CDR3 DNA reads as TGTGCCAGCTCACCACCGCGGCTAGCGGAAAGCACAGATACGCAGTATTTT.

In regard to this clonotype: A much bigger clone sits one base away, suggesting this may be a read error. The conserved phenylalanine or tryptophan normally closing the CDR3 is absent here, so this likely arose from a read error. Written as DNA, the CDR3 is TGCGCCAGCAGCCAAGGGGGTTGGCTGGAAGACAATGAGCAGTTCCTC. Its translation is CASSQGGWLEDNEQFL. The genes are TRBV4-1 and TRBJ2-1; D is ambiguous. The CDR3 totals 16 residues. V shed 1 base and J shed 5 bases, with 15 bases lying between them. Germline-derived CDR1 and CDR2 are MGHRA and YSYEKL.

This clonotype was found a few times. The rearrangement joins TRBV9 to TRBJ2-2; 8 bases are shared with TRBD2. Germline CDR1 is SGDLS and CDR2 is YYNGEE. The CDR3 covers 16 residues. The V gene end was trimmed by 1 base and the J gene end by 4 bases; junction bases not matched to a gene: 6. DNA of the CDR3: TGTGCCAGCAGCGTAACGGTTGCGGGAGGCACCGGGGAGCTGTTTTTT. It specifies CASSVTVAGGTGELFF.

This clonotype appeared many times. The V call is TRBV24-1, the J call TRBJ2-1, with 7 positions matching TRBD2. The junction had 2 bases not matched to a gene; V was cut back by 3 bases and J by 7 bases. There are 13 residues in the CDR3. Germline V gene sequence: CDR1 KGHDR, CDR2 SFDVKD. The DNA for the CDR3 is TGTGCCACCAGTGATCCCGGGAGGAATGAGCAGTTCTTC. This encodes CATSDPGRNEQFF.

Only a few counts were recorded for this clonotype. The chain uses TRBV19 and TRBJ1-4, with D tentatively TRBD1 (5 bases). The CDR3 runs to 15 residues. Germline lookup yields CDR1 LNHDA and CDR2 SQIVND (reference sequence). The ends were cut back, 4 bases at V and 3 bases at J, with 12 bases in the middle. This CDR3 reads CASSTRGGANEKLFF. DNA for the CDR3: TGTGCCAGTAGTACGCGGGGAGGGGCTAATGAAAAACTGTTTTTT.

In this sample, this clonotype turned up a few times. The genes are TRBV18 and TRBJ1-1, with 9 bases aligning to TRBD1. Looked up from germline, CDR1 is KGHSH and CDR2 is LQKENI. Trimming at V came to 6 bases and at J to 1 base, leaving 9 bases not matched to a gene. This CDR3 contains 16 residues. The CDR3 protein is CASSSGQGKGNTEAFF. The CDR3, as DNA: TGTGCCAGCTCGTCCGGACAGGGGAAGGGGAACACTGAAGCTTTCTTT.

This clonotype came up many times. CDR3 in amino acids: CASSVGLAGGETQYF. The CDR3 DNA sequence: TGTGCCAGCAGCGTAGGACTAGCGGGAGGAGAGACCCAGTACTTC. This chain uses TRBV9 with TRBJ2-5; TRBD2 agrees at 13 bases. Looked up from germline, CDR1 is SGDLS and CDR2 is YYNGEE. With V trimmed by 0 bases and J by 4 bases, 0 bases remained unmatched. This CDR3 has 15 residues. Supplemented by reference TRBV9 and TRBJ2-5, the full variable domain reads DSGVTQTPKHLITATGQRVTLRCSPRSGDLSVYWYQQSLDQGLQFLIQYYNGEERAKGNILERFSAQQFPDLHSELNLSSLELGDSALYFCASSVGLAGGETQYFGPGTRLLVL.

This clonotype turned up a few times. The chain has TRBV7-9 and TRBJ2-3; D ambiguous. The CDR3 loop spans 12 amino acids. Germline CDR1 SEHNR, CDR2 FQNEAQ (reference sequence). With 5 bases removed from V and 3 bases from J, the gap between germline ends came to 6 bases. Here the CDR3 reads CASSILTDTQYF. The CDR3 region has the DNA TGTGCCAGCAGCATACTAACAGATACGCAGTATTTT. The variable domain in full, with the rest retrieved from reference TRBV7-9 and TRBJ2-3, is DTGVSQNPRHKITKRGQNVTFRCDPISEHNRLYWYRQTLGQGPEFLTYFQNEAQLEKSRLLSDRFSAERPKGSFSTLEIQRTEQGDSAMYLCASSILTDTQYFGPGTRLTVL.

This clonotype was seen ten or more times. The CDR3 loop is CASSLFLISVWTGTTDTQYF. The CDR3 DNA reads TGTGCCAGCAGCTTATTTTTAATTTCCGTTTGGACAGGCACCACAGATACGCAGTATTTT. J is TRBJ2-3 and V is TRBV7-8; TRBD1 agrees at 7 bases. Per germline, CDR1 SGHVS and CDR2 FQNEAQ. The trim removed 2 bases at V and 2 bases at J, leaving 19 bases unmatched. The length of the CDR3 is 20 residues.

Many counts were recorded for this clonotype. The rearrangement links TRBV11-3 to TRBJ2-7; no firm D call. The CDR3 extends over 11 amino acids. Deletions cut 3 bases from V and 4 bases from J, with 4 bases between. The germline CDR1 and CDR2 sequences are SGHNT and YENEEA. The CDR3 coding sequence is TGTGCCAGCAGCTTCAGGTACGAGCAGTACGTC. As protein: CASSFRYEQYV.

This clonotype has at least ten counts. The CDR3 region is CASIMSGVNTGELFF. CDR3 nucleotides: TGTGCCAGCATAATGTCAGGGGTAAACACCGGGGAGCTGTTTTTT. The V and J genes are TRBV12-3 or TRBV12-4 and TRBJ2-2, with TRBD1 as a possible D gene (6 bases). CDR3 length equals 15 residues. V was pared by 7 bases and J by 2 bases, with 14 bases between.

The chain uses TRBV5-1 and TRBJ1-4; tentatively, D is TRBD1 (5 bases). CDR3 length: 16 amino acids. Trimming removed 4 bases from V and 1 base from J, with 14 bases in between. Germline CDR1 and CDR2: SGHRS and YFSETQ. The CDR3 DNA sequence: TGCGCCAGCAGCCGGACAACCGAGGGAACTAATGAAAAACTGTTTTTT. Translating it yields CASSRTTEGTNEKLFF.